The 10 T cell receptor beta chains listed next were all sequenced from one sample in a study of blood T cell repertoires in COVID-19. The repertoire was sequenced with immunoSEQ multiplex PCR; TCRdb's copy has only in-frame clones and lacks some. Seen here are 350,000 to 400,000 clones, 88% observed once, and the top ten hold 0.9% to 1.5%. Sequencing was done on a sample of PBMCs or T cells enriched from blood (not recorded which). The source of these receptors is a woman aged 18-29 years who had recovered from COVID-19.

The chain links TRBV11-2 to TRBJ1-1; D is undetermined. The CDR3 covers 12 residues. CDR1 is SGHAT, CDR2 FQNNGV, per germline. V lost 5 bases to trimming and J lost 2 bases, with 6 bases between them. Here the CDR3 DNA reads TGTGCCAGCAGCGGAGGTAACACTGAAGCTTTCTTT. It is translated as CASSGGNTEAFF.

CDR3 in amino acids: CAWSRTGAGNTIYF. Written as DNA, the CDR3 is TGTGCCTGGAGTAGAACAGGGGCTGGAAACACCATATATTTT. The rearrangement uses TRBV30 and TRBJ1-3, with 7 bases identical to TRBD1. Germline trimming cut 2 bases from V and 2 bases from J; bases unmatched to any gene: 3. The germline gives CDR1 GTSNPN, CDR2 SVGIG (reference sequence). The length of the CDR3 is 14 residues.

This chain connects TRBV13 to TRBJ1-2; D perhaps matches TRBD1 (5 bases). Trimming cost V 5 bases and J 0 bases, with 16 bases left between them. Germline CDR1 and CDR2: PRHDT and FYEKMQ (reference sequence). The CDR3 loop spans 16 amino acids. CDR3 DNA sequence: TGTGCCAGCAGCCGCCTCTTGAGACAGCCTAACTATGGCTACACCTTC. Its translation: CASSRLLRQPNYGYTF.

V is TRBV19 and J is TRBJ2-1; possibly TRBD2 for D (6 bases). Looked up from germline, CDR1 is LNHDA and CDR2 is SQIVND (reference sequence). The CDR3 has 13 residues. Trimming left V 5 bases short and J 4 bases short, with 9 bases between. The CDR3 nucleotides are TGTGCCAGTAGTTTCGGAGGGTACAATGAGCAGTTCTTC. It specifies CASSFGGYNEQFF.

The chain recombines TRBV6-5 with TRBJ1-1; tentatively, D is TRBD1 (6 bases). Trimming removed 10 bases from V and 3 bases from J, with 18 bases in between. Germline V gene data show CDR1 as MNHEY and CDR2 as SVGAGI. The CDR3 sequence is 14 residues long. CDR3 protein: CATHLRGADTEAFF. CDR3 nucleotide sequence: TGTGCCACTCATCTGCGGGGGGCGGACACTGAAGCTTTCTTT.

The V and J genes are TRBV19 and TRBJ1-3, with D possibly TRBD1 on 5 matching bases. The CDR3 spans 14 residues. Germline-derived CDR1 and CDR2 are LNHDA and SQIVND (reference sequence). Trimming removed 7 bases at V and 0 bases at J, with 10 bases between. CDR3 amino acids: CASKKTDSGNTIYF. In DNA form, the CDR3 reads TGTGCCAGTAAGAAGACAGACTCTGGAAACACCATATATTTT. Full variable domain (rest looked up from reference TRBV19 and TRBJ1-3): DGGITQSPKYLFRKEGQNVTLSCEQNLNHDAMYWYRQDPGQGLRLIYYSQIVNDFQKGDIAEGYSVSREKKESFPLTVTSAQKNPTAFYLCASKKTDSGNTIYFGEGSWLTVV.

CDR3 residues: CASSQGGTGVGQPQHF. CDR3 nucleotides: TGTGCCAGCAGCCAAGGCGGGACAGGGGTGGGTCAGCCCCAGCATTTT. The chain has TRBV14 and TRBJ1-5, with 10 bases matching TRBD1. The trim removed 1 base at V and 6 bases at J, leaving 6 bases unmatched. The CDR3 sequence is 16 residues long. Germline CDR1 SGHDN, CDR2 FVKESK.

The rearrangement uses TRBV9 and TRBJ1-1; TRBD1 aligns across 7 bases. In germline, CDR1 is SGDLS, CDR2 YYNGEE. The V and J ends lost 4 bases and 1 base, in that order; junction bases with no gene match: 10. The CDR3 runs 16 residues. Here the CDR3 DNA reads TGTGCCAGCAGCCCCGGGACAGTCACCCCGAACACTGAAGCTTTCTTT. Its translation: CASSPGTVTPNTEAFF.

The J gene is TRBJ1-3, the V gene TRBV6-5, with D unclear. This CDR3 has 15 residues. Germline V lookup: CDR1 MNHEY, CDR2 SVGAGI. Trimming removed 5 bases at V and 1 base at J, with 12 bases between. The CDR3 coding sequence is TGTGCCAGCAGTCCCGGACGGGGATCTGGAAACACCATATATTTT. Amino acid sequence: CASSPGRGSGNTIYF.

The V call is TRBV2, the J call TRBJ1-1; TRBD1 matches at 9 bases. The CDR3 loop spans 14 amino acids. Germline CDR1 reads SNHLY; CDR2 reads FYNNEI. The V and J ends lost 6 bases and 2 bases, in that order; junction bases with no gene match: 4. The CDR3 sequence: CASRDTGGNTEAFF. CDR3 bases: TGTGCCAGCAGGGACACAGGGGGCAACACTGAAGCTTTCTTT.